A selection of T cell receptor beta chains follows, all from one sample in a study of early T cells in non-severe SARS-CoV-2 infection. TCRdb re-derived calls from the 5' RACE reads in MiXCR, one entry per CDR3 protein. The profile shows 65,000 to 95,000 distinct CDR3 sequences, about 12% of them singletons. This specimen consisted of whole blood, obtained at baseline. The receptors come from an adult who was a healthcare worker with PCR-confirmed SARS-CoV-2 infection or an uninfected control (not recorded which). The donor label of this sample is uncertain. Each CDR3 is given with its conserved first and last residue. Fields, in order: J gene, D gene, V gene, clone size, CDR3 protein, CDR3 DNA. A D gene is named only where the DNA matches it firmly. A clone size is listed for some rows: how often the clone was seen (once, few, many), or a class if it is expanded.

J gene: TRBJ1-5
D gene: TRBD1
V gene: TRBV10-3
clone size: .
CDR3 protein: CAISKDRLMQPQHF
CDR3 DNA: TGTGCCATCAGTAAGGACAGGCTCATGCAGCCCCAGCATTTT

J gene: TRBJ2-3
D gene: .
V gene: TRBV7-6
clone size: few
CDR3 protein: CASSLEVPDTDTQYF
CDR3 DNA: TGTGCCAGCAGCTTAGAGGTACCGGACACAGATACGCAGTATTTT

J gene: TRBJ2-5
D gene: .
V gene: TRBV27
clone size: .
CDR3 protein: CASTPTDQETQYF
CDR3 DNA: TGTGCCAGCACCCCCACAGACCAAGAGACCCAGTACTTC

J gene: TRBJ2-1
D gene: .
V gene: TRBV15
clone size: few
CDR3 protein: CATSSRGLGEQFF
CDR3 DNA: TGTGCCACCAGCTCGAGAGGGCTCGGTGAGCAGTTCTTC

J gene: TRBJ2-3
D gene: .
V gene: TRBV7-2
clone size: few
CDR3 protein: CASFRGGPSTDTQYF
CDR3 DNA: TGTGCCAGTTTTCGAGGGGGGCCGAGCACAGATACGCAGTATTTT

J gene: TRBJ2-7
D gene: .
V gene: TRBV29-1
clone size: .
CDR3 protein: CSGTTATYEQYF
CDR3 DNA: TGCAGCGGGACGACGGCTACCTACGAGCAGTACTTC

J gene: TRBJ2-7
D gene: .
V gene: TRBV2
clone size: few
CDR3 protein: CASSVTRSYEQYF
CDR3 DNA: TGTGCCAGCAGTGTAACAAGAAGCTACGAGCAGTACTTC

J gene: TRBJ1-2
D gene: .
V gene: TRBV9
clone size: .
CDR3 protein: CASSVGTF
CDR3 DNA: TGTGCCAGCAGCGTCGGCACCTTC

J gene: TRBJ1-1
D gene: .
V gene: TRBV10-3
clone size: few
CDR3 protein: CAIKADPGTEAFF
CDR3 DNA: TGTGCCATCAAGGCAGACCCGGGGACTGAAGCTTTCTTT

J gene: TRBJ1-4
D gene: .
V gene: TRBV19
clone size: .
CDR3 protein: CASNRGVGVEKLFF
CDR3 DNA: TGTGCCAGTAACCGGGGGGTTGGCGTTGAAAAACTGTTTTTT

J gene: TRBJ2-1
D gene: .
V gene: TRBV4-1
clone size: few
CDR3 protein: CASSQTRGTNNEQFF
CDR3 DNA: TGCGCCAGCAGCCAGACTAGGGGGACGAACAATGAGCAGTTCTTC

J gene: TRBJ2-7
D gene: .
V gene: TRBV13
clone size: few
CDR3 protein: CASSSGPVAASYEQYF
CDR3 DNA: TGTGCCAGCAGCTCTGGACCGGTAGCGGCGTCCTACGAGCAGTACTTC

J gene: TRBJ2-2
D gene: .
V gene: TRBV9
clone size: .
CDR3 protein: CASSAGLYTGELFF
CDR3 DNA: TGTGCCAGCAGCGCTGGACTTTACACCGGGGAGCTGTTTTTT

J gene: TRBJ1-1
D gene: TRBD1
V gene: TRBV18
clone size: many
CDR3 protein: CASSPGTGGLNTEAFF
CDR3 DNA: TGTGCCAGCTCACCGGGGACAGGGGGCCTGAACACTGAAGCTTTCTTT

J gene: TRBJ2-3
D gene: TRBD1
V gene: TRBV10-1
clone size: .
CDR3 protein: CASSLDRGGADTQYF
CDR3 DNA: TGCGCCAGCAGTCTGGACAGGGGGGGCGCAGATACGCAGTATTTT

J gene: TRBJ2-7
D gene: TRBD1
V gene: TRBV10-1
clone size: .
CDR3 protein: CASRLGQGETYEQYF
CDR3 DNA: TGCGCCAGCAGGTTGGGACAGGGGGAGACCTACGAGCAGTACTTC

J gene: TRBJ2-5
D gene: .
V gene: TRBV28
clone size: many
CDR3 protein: CASSLLRLAKIRGTQYF
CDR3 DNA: TGTGCCAGCAGTCTACTGAGGCTAGCGAAAATAAGGGGCACCCAGTACTTC

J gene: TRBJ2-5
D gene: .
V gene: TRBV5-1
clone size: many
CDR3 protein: CASSHLRAAQETQYF
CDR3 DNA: TGCGCCAGCAGCCATCTTCGGGCAGCCCAAGAGACCCAGTACTTC

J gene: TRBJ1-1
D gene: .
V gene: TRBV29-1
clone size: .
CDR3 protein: CSVMSNTEAFF
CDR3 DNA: TGCAGCGTTATGTCTAACACTGAAGCTTTCTTT

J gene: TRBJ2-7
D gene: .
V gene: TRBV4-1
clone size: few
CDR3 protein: CASSQVFSSYEQYF
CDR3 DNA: TGCGCCAGCAGCCAAGTATTTAGCTCCTACGAGCAGTACTTC

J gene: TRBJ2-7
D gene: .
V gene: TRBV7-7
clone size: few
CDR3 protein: CASSFSLPPTYEQYF
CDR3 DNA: TGTGCCAGCAGCTTCTCTTTACCACCTACCTACGAGCAGTACTTC

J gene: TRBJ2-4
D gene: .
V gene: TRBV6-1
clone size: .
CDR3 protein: CASSPTGANIQYF
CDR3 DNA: TGTGCCAGCAGCCCCACCGGGGCAAACATTCAGTACTTC

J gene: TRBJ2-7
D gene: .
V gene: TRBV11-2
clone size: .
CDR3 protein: CASSPPPMDHYEQYF
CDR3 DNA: TGTGCCAGCAGCCCCCCCCCGATGGATCACTACGAGCAGTACTTC

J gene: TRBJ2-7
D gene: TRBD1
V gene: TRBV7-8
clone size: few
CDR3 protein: CASSRGQGLGEQYF
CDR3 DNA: TGTGCCAGCAGCCGCGGACAGGGGCTGGGCGAGCAGTACTTC

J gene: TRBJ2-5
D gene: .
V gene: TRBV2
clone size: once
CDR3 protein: CASTSQYF
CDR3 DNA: TGTGCCAGCACTTCCCAGTACTTC

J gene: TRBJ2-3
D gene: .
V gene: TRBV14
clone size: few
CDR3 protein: CASSHWGKADTQYF
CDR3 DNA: TGTGCCAGCAGCCATTGGGGGAAAGCGGATACGCAGTATTTT

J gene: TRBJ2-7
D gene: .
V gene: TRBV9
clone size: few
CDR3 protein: CASPGAGEQYF
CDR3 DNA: TGTGCCAGTCCAGGGGCTGGAGAGCAGTACTTC

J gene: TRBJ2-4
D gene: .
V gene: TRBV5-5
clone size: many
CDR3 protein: CASSLSRQTLAKNIQYF
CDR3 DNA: TGTGCCAGCAGCCTCAGCAGACAGACACTAGCCAAAAACATTCAGTACTTC

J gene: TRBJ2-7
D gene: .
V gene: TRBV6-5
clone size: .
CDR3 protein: CASILGGEQYF
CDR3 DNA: TGTGCCAGCATCCTGGGGGGCGAGCAGTACTTC

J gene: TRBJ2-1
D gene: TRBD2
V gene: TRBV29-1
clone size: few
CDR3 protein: CSVEERAGDNYNEQFF
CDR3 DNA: TGCAGCGTTGAAGAAAGAGCGGGAGATAACTACAATGAGCAGTTCTTC

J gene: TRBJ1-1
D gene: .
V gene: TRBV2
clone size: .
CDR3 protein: CAPKRFRGMNTEAFF
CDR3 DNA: TGTGCCCCTAAACGTTTCAGGGGCATGAACACTGAAGCTTTCTTT

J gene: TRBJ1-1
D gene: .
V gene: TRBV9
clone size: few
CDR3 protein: CASSVDAGRAFF
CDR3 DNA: TGTGCCAGCAGCGTAGACGCAGGGCGGGCTTTCTTT

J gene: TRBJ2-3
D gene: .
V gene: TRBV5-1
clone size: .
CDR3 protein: CASSLEGGRLTDTQYF
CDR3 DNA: TGCGCCAGCAGCTTGGAGGGGGGGCGACTCACAGATACGCAGTATTTT

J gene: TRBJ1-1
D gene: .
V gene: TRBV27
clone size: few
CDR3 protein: CARKTTGLNTEAFF
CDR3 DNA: TGTGCCAGGAAGACGACAGGCTTGAACACTGAAGCTTTCTTT

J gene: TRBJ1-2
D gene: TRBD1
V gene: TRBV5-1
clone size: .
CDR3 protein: CASSLAGQSYYGYTF
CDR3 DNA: TGCGCCAGCAGCTTGGCGGGACAGTCCTACTATGGCTACACCTTC

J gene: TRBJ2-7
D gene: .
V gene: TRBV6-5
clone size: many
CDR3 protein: CASSYRQFYEQYF
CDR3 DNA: TGTGCCAGCAGTTACCGGCAGTTCTACGAGCAGTACTTC

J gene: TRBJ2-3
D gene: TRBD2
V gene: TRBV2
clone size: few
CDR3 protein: CASSEATGLAEPTDTQYF
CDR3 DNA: TGTGCCAGCAGTGAAGCCACGGGACTAGCGGAGCCCACAGATACGCAGTATTTT